This TCR beta chain was captured in a study of blood T cells in healthy people across ages. Study-wide results and caveats: Researchers report that TCR beta diversity correlated strongly with naive T cell percentage. It was not possible, with unsorted PBMCs, to conclusively compare naive and antigen-experienced cells. Whereas aged donors had fewer naive CD4+ cells, long-lived donors had more of them and higher diversity.

Only one count was recorded for this clonotype. As yet, its antigen is unknown. The V end lost 4 bases, the J end lost 0 bases, and 13 bases lay between the germline ends. This CDR3 is built from 15 residues. In germline, CDR1 is MDHEN, CDR2 SYDVKM. The use of a sample-barcoded 5' primer and a J-beta primer mix characterized a second PCR of 7 to 11 cycles. Unique molecular identifiers of 12 random nucleotides labeled each cDNA. Each CDR3 protein is one row after TCRdb ran MiXCR on the 5' RACE reads. The table lists approximately 900,000 distinct CDR3 sequences, roughly 52% of them singletons. The clonotype originates from a man aged 25-40 years in good health. What was sequenced was blood. The genes are TRBV28 and TRBJ2-7; D could derive from TRBD1 or TRBD2 (5 bases each). CDR3 protein: CASSSGTGNSYEQYF. The CDR3 DNA sequence: TGTGCCAGCAGTTCCGGGACGGGGAACTCCTACGAGCAGTACTTC.